Presented here are 14 T cell receptor beta chains from one specimen sequenced in a study of blood T cell repertoires in COVID-19. Sequencing was performed with immunoSEQ multiplex PCR; in TCRdb, only in-frame clones are kept and a portion is missing. The table includes some 220,000 clones, more than 75% detected once. Sequenced: peripheral blood. The receptors come from a human donor in a cohort sampled during active COVID-19.

This clone was detected only a few times. V is TRBV6-5 and J is TRBJ2-6; D not certain. Germline V lookup: CDR1 MNHEY, CDR2 SVGAGI. The CDR3 runs to 13 residues. V was trimmed by 8 bases and J by 0 bases, leaving 5 bases between them. The CDR3 nucleotides are TGTGCCAGCCTATACTCTGGGGCCAACGTCCTGACTTTC. As protein: CASLYSGANVLTF.

The chain recombines TRBV6-6 with TRBJ1-5; D not certain. The CDR3 is 14 amino acids. Trimming shortened V by 7 bases and J by 6 bases, and 16 bases separated the two germline ends. Germline assignment: CDR1 MNHNY and CDR2 SVGAGI (reference sequence). CDR3 sequence (DNA): TGTGCCAGCACCTCTTTCCCGGAGAGTCAGCCCCAGCATTTT. It specifies CASTSFPESQPQHF.

The J gene is TRBJ1-2, the V gene TRBV6-4; D uncertain. This CDR3 has 15 amino acids. In germline, CDR1 is MRHNA, CDR2 SNTAGT. V gave up 0 bases and J gave up 2 bases, with 10 bases separating them. This chain's CDR3 is CASSDSGSTNYGYTF. The CDR3 bases are TGTGCCAGCAGTGACTCCGGGTCTACCAACTATGGCTACACCTTC.

CDR3 coding DNA: TGTGCCACCAGTGGTTGGGTAGGGGAGGAAGAAAAACTGTTTTTT. Its translation is CATSGWVGEEEKLFF. V and J are TRBV24-1 and TRBJ1-4; the D gene is possibly TRBD1 (5 bases). The CDR3 is made up of 15 amino acids. Trimming removed 5 bases at V and 8 bases at J, with 17 bases between. Germline CDR1 and CDR2: KGHDR and SFDVKD.

The chain has TRBV2 and TRBJ2-7; 8 nucleotides match TRBD1. CDR1 and CDR2 (germline): SNHLY, FYNNEI. Trimming cost V 6 bases and J 2 bases; bases outside gene matches: 6. This CDR3 has 14 amino acids. The CDR3 loop reads CASSQGQATYEQYF. The CDR3 nucleotides are TGTGCCAGCAGCCAGGGACAGGCCACCTACGAGCAGTACTTC.

The chain employs TRBV11-2 and TRBJ2-7; D gene ambiguous. Trimming removed 7 bases from V and 3 bases from J, with 13 bases in between. CDR1 and CDR2 from the germline V gene are SGHAT and FQNNGV. This CDR3 contains 13 residues. CDR3 DNA: TGTGCCAGCATCCTGGGCCCAGGCTACGAGCAGTACTTC. It is translated as CASILGPGYEQYF.

The V call is TRBV7-2, the J call TRBJ2-4; TRBD1 is a possible D gene (5 bases). V was trimmed by 5 bases and J by 10 bases, leaving 15 bases between them. Germline-derived CDR1 and CDR2 are SGHTA and FQGNSA. The CDR3 sequence is 13 residues long. This CDR3 reads CASSPDTRPIQYF. As DNA, the CDR3 is TGTGCCAGCAGCCCGGACACCCGGCCGATTCAGTACTTC.

The gene calls are TRBV28 and TRBJ1-3; no reliable D call. Germline assignment: CDR1 MDHEN and CDR2 SYDVKM. Between the trimmed V and J ends, which lost 5 bases and 6 bases, there was a span of 14 bases. The CDR3 spans 14 residues. The CDR3 protein is CASSHTESTNTIYF. In nucleotides, the CDR3 is TGTGCCAGCAGTCACACGGAGTCGACAAACACCATATATTTT.

CDR3: CASSPGQGADTQYF. In DNA form, the CDR3 reads TGTGCCAGCAGCCCCGGACAGGGGGCAGATACGCAGTATTTT. This chain links TRBV11-2 with TRBJ2-3, with 10 bases matching TRBD1. The CDR3 is 14 amino acids. The germline V gene has CDR1 SGHAT and CDR2 FQNNGV. V lost 5 bases and J lost 4; bases outside the gene matches: 3.

This clone was counted a few times. The chain employs TRBV28 and TRBJ2-3, with 8 bases aligning to TRBD2. This CDR3 contains 17 residues. The trim removed 5 bases at V and 4 bases at J, leaving 14 bases unmatched. In germline, CDR1 is MDHEN, CDR2 SYDVKM. The CDR3 DNA reads as TGTGCCAGCAGTCTAGCCCAGGGAGCGGGAGTGGCAGATACGCAGTATTTT. Its translation is CASSLAQGAGVADTQYF. Looking up the rest from reference TRBV28 and TRBJ2-3 gives the full variable domain: DVKVTQSSRYLVKRTGEKVFLECVQDMDHENMFWYRQDPGLGLRLIYFSYDVKMKEKGDIPEGYSVSREKKERFSLILESASTNQTSMYLCASSLAQGAGVADTQYFGPGTRLTVL.

The chain carries TRBV6-5 and TRBJ1-2, with TRBD1 as a possible D gene (6 bases). V was pared by 6 bases and J by 4 bases, with 12 bases between. From germline, CDR1 is MNHEY and CDR2 SVGAGI. CDR3 size: 13 residues. The CDR3 DNA reads TGTGCCAGCAGCTTTGGACAGCTCTATGGCTACACCTTC. Translation: CASSFGQLYGYTF.

For this clone: One end of the junction fails to match germline, which may point to a read error. DNA for the CDR3: TGTACCAGCAGTACAGGGCGCTACGAGCAGTACTTC. Translating it yields CTSSTGRYEQYF. The chain carries TRBV12-3 or TRBV12-4 and TRBJ2-7, with D maybe TRBD1 (6 bases). The CDR3 is 12 amino acids.

This clone came up once. The V and J genes are TRBV5-1 and TRBJ2-1; D perhaps matches TRBD2 (5 bases). Deletions cut 6 bases from V and 0 bases from J, with 13 bases between. The germline V gene encodes CDR1 SGHRS and CDR2 YFSETQ. The CDR3 length is 15 residues. CDR3 bases: TGCGCCAGCACCCCCCCCGGAGGCTCCTACAATGAGCAGTTCTTC. Protein sequence: CASTPPGGSYNEQFF.

V gene TRBV4-1 combines with J gene TRBJ1-4, with TRBD1 matching over 9 bases. Germline CDR1 and CDR2: MGHRA and YSYEKL. V lost 1 base to trimming and J lost 4 bases; unmatched junction nucleotides: 1. This CDR3 spans 15 amino acids. The DNA for the CDR3 is TGCGCCAGCAGCCAAGGGACAGGGGATAATGAAAAACTGTTTTTT. Its protein is CASSQGTGDNEKLFF.